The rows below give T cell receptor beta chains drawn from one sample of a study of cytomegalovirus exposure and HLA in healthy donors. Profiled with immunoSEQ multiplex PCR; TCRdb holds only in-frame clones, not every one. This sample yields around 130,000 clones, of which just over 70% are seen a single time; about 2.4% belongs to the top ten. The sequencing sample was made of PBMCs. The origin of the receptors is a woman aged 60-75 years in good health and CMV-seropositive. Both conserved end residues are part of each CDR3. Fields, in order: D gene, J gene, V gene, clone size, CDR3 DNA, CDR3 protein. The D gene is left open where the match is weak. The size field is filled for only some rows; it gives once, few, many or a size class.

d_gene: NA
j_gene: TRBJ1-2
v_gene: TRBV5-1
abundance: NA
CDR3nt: TGCGCCAGCAGCTCCCGGGGAGGTAACTATGGCTACACCTTC
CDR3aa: CASSSRGGNYGYTF

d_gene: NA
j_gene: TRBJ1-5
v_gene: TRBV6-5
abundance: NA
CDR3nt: TGTGCCAGCAGTTACGGGACTCATCAGCCCCAGCATTTT
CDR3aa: CASSYGTHQPQHF

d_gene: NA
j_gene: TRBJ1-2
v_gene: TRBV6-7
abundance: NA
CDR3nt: TGTGCCAGCAGATCGACCCGGAGCAGCTATGGCTACACCTTC
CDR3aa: CASRSTRSSYGYTF

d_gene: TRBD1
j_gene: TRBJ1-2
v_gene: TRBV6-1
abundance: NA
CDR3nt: TGTGCCAGCAGGCTGGGACAGAGCTATGGCTACACCTTC
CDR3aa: CASRLGQSYGYTF

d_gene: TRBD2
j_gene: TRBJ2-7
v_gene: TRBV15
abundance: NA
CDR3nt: TGTGCCACCAGCACCCCGGGAGGGGCCCGGGGCGAGCAGTACTTC
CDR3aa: CATSTPGGARGEQYF

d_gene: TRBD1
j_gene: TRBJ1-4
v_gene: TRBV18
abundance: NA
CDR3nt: TGTGCCAGCTCACCACGGGGACAGCCGATTGAAAAACTGTTTTTT
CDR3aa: CASSPRGQPIEKLFF

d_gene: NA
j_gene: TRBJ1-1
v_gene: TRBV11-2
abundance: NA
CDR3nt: TGTGCCAGCAGCCCCGGACTTTGGTCCCCTGAAGCTTTCTTT
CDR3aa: CASSPGLWSPEAFF

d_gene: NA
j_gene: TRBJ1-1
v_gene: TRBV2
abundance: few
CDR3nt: TGTGCCAGCAGAGTCGGGAGGGAGGGGACTGAAGCTTTCTTT
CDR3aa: CASRVGREGTEAFF

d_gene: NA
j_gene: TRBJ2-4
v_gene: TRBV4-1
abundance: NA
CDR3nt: TGCGCCAGCAGCCAAGTAGAGTCCCGAGCCAAAAACATTCAGTACTTC
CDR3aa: CASSQVESRAKNIQYF

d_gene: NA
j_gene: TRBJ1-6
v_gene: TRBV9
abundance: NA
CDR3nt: TGTGCCAGCAGCCTCTCGGAAGGGCCGAGACTAGGTTCACCCCTCCACTTT
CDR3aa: CASSLSEGPRLGSPLHF

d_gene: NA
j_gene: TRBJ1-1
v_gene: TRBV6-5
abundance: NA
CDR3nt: TGTGCCAGCAGTTACGGGACACAGAACACTGAAGCTTTCTTT
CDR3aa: CASSYGTQNTEAFF

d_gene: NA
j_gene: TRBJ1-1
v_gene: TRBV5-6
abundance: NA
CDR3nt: TGTGCCAGCAGCTTAGGGGGGGGCCACACTGAAGCTTTCTTT
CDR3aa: CASSLGGGHTEAFF

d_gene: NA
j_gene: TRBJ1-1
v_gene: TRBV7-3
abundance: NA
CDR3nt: TGTGCCAGCAGCTTAGTAGGGGCTATGAACACTGAAGCTTTCTTT
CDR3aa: CASSLVGAMNTEAFF

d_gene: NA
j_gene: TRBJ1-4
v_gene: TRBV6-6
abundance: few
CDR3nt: TGTGCCAGCAGTTACTCGCCCTTGTCGGGGGAAAAACTGTTTTTT
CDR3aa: CASSYSPLSGEKLFF

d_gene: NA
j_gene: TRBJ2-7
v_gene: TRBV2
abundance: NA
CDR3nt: TGTGCCAGCAGTGAACCGGGATTCTCCTACGAGCAGTACTTC
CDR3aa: CASSEPGFSYEQYF

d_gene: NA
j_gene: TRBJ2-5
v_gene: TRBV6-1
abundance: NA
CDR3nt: TGTGCCAGCAGTGAAACCGGGACTGCTCAAGAGACCCAGTACTTC
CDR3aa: CASSETGTAQETQYF

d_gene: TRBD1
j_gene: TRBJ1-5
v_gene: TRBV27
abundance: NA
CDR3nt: TGTGCCAGCAGCTTACAGGGGCGTAATCAGCCCCAGCATTTT
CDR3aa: CASSLQGRNQPQHF

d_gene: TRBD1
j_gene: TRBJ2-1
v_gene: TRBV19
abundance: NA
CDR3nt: TGTGCCAGTAGTATGCCGGGACAGGGGGCTAATGAGCAGTTCTTC
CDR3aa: CASSMPGQGANEQFF

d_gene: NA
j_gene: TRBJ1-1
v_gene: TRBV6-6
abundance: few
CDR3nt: TGTGCCAGCAGCCAAGGCGGGCTCGGGACTGAAGCTTTCTTT
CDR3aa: CASSQGGLGTEAFF

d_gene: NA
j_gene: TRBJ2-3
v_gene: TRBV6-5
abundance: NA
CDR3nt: TGTGCCAGCAGGAGACAGCCCCACACAGATACGCAGTATTTT
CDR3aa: CASRRQPHTDTQYF

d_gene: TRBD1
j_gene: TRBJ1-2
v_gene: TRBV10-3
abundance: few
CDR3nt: TGTGCCATCAGTGAGTTCCAGGGGGCTAACTATGGCTACACCTTC
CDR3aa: CAISEFQGANYGYTF

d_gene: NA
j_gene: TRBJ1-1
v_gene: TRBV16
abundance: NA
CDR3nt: TGTGCCAGCAGCCCCCCCCGAGGGGGTACTGAAGCTTTCTTT
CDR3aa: CASSPPRGGTEAFF

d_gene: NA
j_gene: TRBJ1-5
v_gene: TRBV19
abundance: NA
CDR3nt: TGTGCCAGTAGCTCAGGGATCGCGAGCAATCAGCCCCAGCATTTT
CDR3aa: CASSSGIASNQPQHF

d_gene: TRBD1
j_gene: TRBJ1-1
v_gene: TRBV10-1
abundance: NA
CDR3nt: TGCGCCAGCAGTGATGTGACAGGGGGGTTCGGGAACACTGAAGCTTTCTTT
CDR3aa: CASSDVTGGFGNTEAFF

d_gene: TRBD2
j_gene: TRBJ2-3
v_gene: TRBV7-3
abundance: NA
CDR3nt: TGTGCCAGCAGCTTATTTTTTCGTGCTAGCGGGAGCACAGATACGCAGTATTTT
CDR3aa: CASSLFFRASGSTDTQYF

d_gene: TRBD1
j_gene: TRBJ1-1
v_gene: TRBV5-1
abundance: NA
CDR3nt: TGCGCCAGCAGCTTGGGACAGGGTCACACTGAAGCTTTCTTT
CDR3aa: CASSLGQGHTEAFF

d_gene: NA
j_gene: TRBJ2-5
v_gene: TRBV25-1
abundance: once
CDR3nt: TGTGCCACCACTTGGGGGGGCGGGTACCAAGAGACCCAGTACTTC
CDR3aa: CATTWGGGYQETQYF

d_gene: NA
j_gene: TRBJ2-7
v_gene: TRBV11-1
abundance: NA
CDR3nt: TGTGCCAGCTTTCGTGCCACAGGCTGGGGTTACGAGCAGTACTTC
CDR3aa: CASFRATGWGYEQYF

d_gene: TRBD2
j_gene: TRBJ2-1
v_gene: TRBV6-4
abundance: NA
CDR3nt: TGTGCCAGCAGTTTACGGGGGGGCAGCTCCTACAATGAGCAGTTCTTC
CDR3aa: CASSLRGGSSYNEQFF

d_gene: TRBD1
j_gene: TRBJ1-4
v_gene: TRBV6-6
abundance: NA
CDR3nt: TGTGCCAGCAGAGGAACGACAGGGGTGGGAGAAAAACTGTTTTTT
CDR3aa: CASRGTTGVGEKLFF

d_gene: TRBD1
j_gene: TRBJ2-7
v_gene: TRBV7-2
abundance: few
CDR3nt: TGTGCCAGCAGCATAACACCCGGGACAGGGTACGAGCAGTACTTC
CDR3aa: CASSITPGTGYEQYF

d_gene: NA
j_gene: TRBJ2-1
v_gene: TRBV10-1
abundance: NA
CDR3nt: TGCGCCAGCAGTGAGTCGAGAAGATCCTTCTACAATGAGCAGTTCTTC
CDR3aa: CASSESRRSFYNEQFF

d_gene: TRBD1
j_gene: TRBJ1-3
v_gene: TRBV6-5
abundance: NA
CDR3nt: TGTGCCAGCACTGGGACAGCCGGAAACACCATATATTTT
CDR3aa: CASTGTAGNTIYF

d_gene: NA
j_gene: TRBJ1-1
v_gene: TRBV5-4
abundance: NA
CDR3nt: TGTGCCAGCAGCGTGGACAGTGCGAACACTGAAGCTTTCTTT
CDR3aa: CASSVDSANTEAFF

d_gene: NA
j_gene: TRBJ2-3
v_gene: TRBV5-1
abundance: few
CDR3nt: TGCGCCAGCAGAGTGGGGGGGGCACCCACAGATACGCAGTATTTT
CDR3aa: CASRVGGAPTDTQYF

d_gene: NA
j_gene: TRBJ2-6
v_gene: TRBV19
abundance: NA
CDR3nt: TGTGCCAGTTCTGTCTACTCTGGGGCCAACGTCCTGACTTTC
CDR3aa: CASSVYSGANVLTF

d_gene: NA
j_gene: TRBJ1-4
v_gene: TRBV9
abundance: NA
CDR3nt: TGTGCCAGCAGCCCACCGCACGGGACATTGTTTTTT
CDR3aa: CASSPPHGTLFF

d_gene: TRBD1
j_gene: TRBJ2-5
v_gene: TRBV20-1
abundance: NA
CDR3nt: TGCAGTGCGGACAGGGACGAGACCCAGTACTTC
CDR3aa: CSADRDETQYF

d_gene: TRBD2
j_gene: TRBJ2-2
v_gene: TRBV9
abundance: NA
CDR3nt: TGTGCCAGCAGCGTAGGCGGGGGGAACACCGGGGAGCTGTTTTTT
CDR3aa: CASSVGGGNTGELFF

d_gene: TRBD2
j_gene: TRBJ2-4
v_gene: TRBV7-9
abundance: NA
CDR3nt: TGTTCCAGCAGCTTCAGACTAGCGGGGGGCCATTCCTCCCAAAACATTCAGTACTTC
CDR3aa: CSSSFRLAGGHSSQNIQYF

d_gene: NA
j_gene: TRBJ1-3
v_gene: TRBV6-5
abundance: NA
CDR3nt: TGTGCCAGCAGCCGGGGGTCTGGAAACACCATATATTTT
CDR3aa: CASSRGSGNTIYF

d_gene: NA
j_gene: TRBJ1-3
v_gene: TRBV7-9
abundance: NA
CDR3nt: TGTGCCAGCAGCTTAGGACAAGGAAACACCATATATTTT
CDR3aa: CASSLGQGNTIYF

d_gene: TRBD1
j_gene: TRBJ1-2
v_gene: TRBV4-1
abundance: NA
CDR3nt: TGCGCCAGCAGCCACTTCGCGGGACAGGGGATGGGTTATGGCTACACCTTC
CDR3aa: CASSHFAGQGMGYGYTF

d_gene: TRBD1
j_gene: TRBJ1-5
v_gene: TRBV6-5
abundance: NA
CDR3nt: TGTGCCAGCAGGTTAGGACAGGGAAGGGGACAGCCCCAGCATTTT
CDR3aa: CASRLGQGRGQPQHF

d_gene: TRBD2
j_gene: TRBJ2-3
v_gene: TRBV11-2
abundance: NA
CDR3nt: TGTGCCAGCAGAGTAGCGGGGGCGACCACAGATACGCAGTATTTT
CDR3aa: CASRVAGATTDTQYF